The rows below give T cell receptor beta chains drawn from one sample of a study of blood T cell repertoires in COVID-19. Assay: immunoSEQ multiplex PCR; the TCRdb copy retains only in-frame clones and omits some. The top ten hold more than 4.5% of the sample, which has approximately 150,000 clones, 80% to 85% seen once. The sequenced sample was PBMCs or T cells enriched from blood (not recorded which). These receptors came from a man aged 65 to 79 who had been exposed to COVID-19. The CDR3 runs from the conserved cysteine through the conserved F or W. D genes are given only for firm matches. Not all rows give a size; the values are once, few, many and, for expanded clones, a class.

j_call: TRBJ1-4
d_call: .
clone_size: .
v_call: TRBV5-1
cdr3_nt: TGCGCCAGCAGCCTCCCTGAGGGGACAAAGAATGAAAAACTGTTTTTT
cdr3_aa: CASSLPEGTKNEKLFF

j_call: TRBJ2-1
d_call: TRBD2
clone_size: .
v_call: TRBV19
cdr3_nt: TGTGCCAGTAGTAAGGAGGGGACTAGCGGACACAATGAGCAGTTCTTC
cdr3_aa: CASSKEGTSGHNEQFF

j_call: TRBJ1-1
d_call: TRBD1
clone_size: .
v_call: TRBV19
cdr3_nt: TGTGCCAGTAGTTCTTCGACAGGGCCGGAGGAAGCTTTCTTT
cdr3_aa: CASSSSTGPEEAFF

j_call: TRBJ2-7
d_call: .
clone_size: .
v_call: TRBV10-3
cdr3_nt: TGTGCCATCAGTGATCCCCCAGGGGCCTACGAGCAGTACTTC
cdr3_aa: CAISDPPGAYEQYF

j_call: TRBJ1-2
d_call: .
clone_size: .
v_call: TRBV19
cdr3_nt: TGTGCCAGTAGTACGGGGATTGCGAACTATGGCTACACCTTC
cdr3_aa: CASSTGIANYGYTF

j_call: TRBJ1-1
d_call: .
clone_size: .
v_call: TRBV19
cdr3_nt: TGTGCCAGTGGTGGAGGGCTACTGAACACTGAAGCTTTCTTT
cdr3_aa: CASGGGLLNTEAFF

j_call: TRBJ1-4
d_call: .
clone_size: .
v_call: TRBV5-8
cdr3_nt: TGTGCCAGCAGCTTGGGGACCGCTCTAGGAGGACTGTTTTTT
cdr3_aa: CASSLGTALGGLFF

j_call: TRBJ2-1
d_call: .
clone_size: .
v_call: TRBV5-1
cdr3_nt: TGCGCCAGCAGCTACAGTTTTGATGAGCAGTTCTTC
cdr3_aa: CASSYSFDEQFF

j_call: TRBJ1-1
d_call: .
clone_size: once
v_call: TRBV5-1
cdr3_nt: TGCGCCAGCAGCTTGACAGCACCGAACACTGAAGCTTTCTTT
cdr3_aa: CASSLTAPNTEAFF

j_call: TRBJ1-1
d_call: TRBD1
clone_size: .
v_call: TRBV5-1
cdr3_nt: TGCGCCAGCCGTGGAACCGGGACAGGGATGAACACTGAAGCTTTCTTT
cdr3_aa: CASRGTGTGMNTEAFF

j_call: TRBJ1-4
d_call: .
clone_size: .
v_call: TRBV7-6
cdr3_nt: TGTGCCAGCAGCGCGGGTGGCACCGGTGAAAAACTGTTTTTT
cdr3_aa: CASSAGGTGEKLFF

j_call: TRBJ2-2
d_call: .
clone_size: .
v_call: TRBV7-9
cdr3_nt: TGTGCCAGCAGCTTACAGGGGATGAGTTCCGGGGAGCTGTTTTTT
cdr3_aa: CASSLQGMSSGELFF

j_call: TRBJ1-2
d_call: .
clone_size: .
v_call: TRBV7-6
cdr3_nt: TGTGCCAGCAGCCACGGCTACAGTAGCGATGGCTACACCTTC
cdr3_aa: CASSHGYSSDGYTF

j_call: TRBJ1-1
d_call: TRBD1
clone_size: .
v_call: TRBV19
cdr3_nt: TGTGCCAGTAGTATCGGGGACAGGAACACTGAAGCTTTCTTT
cdr3_aa: CASSIGDRNTEAFF

j_call: TRBJ1-4
d_call: .
clone_size: .
v_call: TRBV27
cdr3_nt: TGTGCCAGCAGGAACCAGGCCCCTAATGAAAAACTGTTTTTT
cdr3_aa: CASRNQAPNEKLFF

j_call: TRBJ2-7
d_call: TRBD2
clone_size: few
v_call: TRBV9
cdr3_nt: TGTGCCAGCAGCGTAGGTGGGCGGGGGGCCCCTCACGGGGGCGAGCAGTACTTC
cdr3_aa: CASSVGGRGAPHGGEQYF

j_call: TRBJ2-1
d_call: .
clone_size: once
v_call: TRBV19
cdr3_nt: TGTGCCAGTAGTATCTGGGGAGTGGGGGCCCCGGACAATGAGCAGTTCTTC
cdr3_aa: CASSIWGVGAPDNEQFF

j_call: TRBJ1-4
d_call: .
clone_size: .
v_call: TRBV5-4
cdr3_nt: TGTGCCAGCAGCGTAATAAATGAAAAACTGTTTTTT
cdr3_aa: CASSVINEKLFF

j_call: TRBJ1-1
d_call: .
clone_size: .
v_call: TRBV4-1
cdr3_nt: TGCGCCAGCAGCCCAACTCAAGGGAGTCCTCTGGCGGCTTTCTTT
cdr3_aa: CASSPTQGSPLAAFF